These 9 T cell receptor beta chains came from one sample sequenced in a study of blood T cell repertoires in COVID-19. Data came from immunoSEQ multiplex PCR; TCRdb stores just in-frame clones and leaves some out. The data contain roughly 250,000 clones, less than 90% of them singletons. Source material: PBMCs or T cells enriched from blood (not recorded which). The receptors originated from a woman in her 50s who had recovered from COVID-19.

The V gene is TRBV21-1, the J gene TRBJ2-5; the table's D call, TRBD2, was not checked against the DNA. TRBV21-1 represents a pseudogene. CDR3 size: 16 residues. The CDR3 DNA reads TGTGCCAGCAGCAAAGTGGACGGGAAGTACCAAGAGACCCAGTACTTC. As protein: CASSKVDGKYQETQYF.

CDR3 coding DNA: TGTGCCAGCAGTTTAACCAGCTCATTTCGGGACAACTACAACTATGGCTACACCTTC. Translated: CASSLTSSFRDNYNYGYTF. V and J are TRBV27 and TRBJ1-2; tentative D call: TRBD1 (6 bases). Germline V lookup: CDR1 MNHEY, CDR2 SMNVEV (reference sequence). The CDR3 has 19 residues. V gave up 2 bases and J gave up 2 bases, with 24 bases separating them.

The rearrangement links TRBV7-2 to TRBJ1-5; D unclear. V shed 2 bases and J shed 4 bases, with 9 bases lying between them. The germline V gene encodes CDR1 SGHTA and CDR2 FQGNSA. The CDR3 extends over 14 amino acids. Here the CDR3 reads CASSLTTSNQPQHF. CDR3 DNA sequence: TGTGCCAGCAGCTTAACGACATCGAATCAGCCCCAGCATTTT.

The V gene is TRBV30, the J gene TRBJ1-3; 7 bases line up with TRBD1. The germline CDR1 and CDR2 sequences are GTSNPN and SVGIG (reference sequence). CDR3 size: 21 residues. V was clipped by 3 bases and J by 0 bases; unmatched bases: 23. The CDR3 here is CAWSSPAPTFRQGHSGNTIYF. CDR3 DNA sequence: TGTGCCTGGAGCTCCCCCGCCCCCACGTTCAGACAGGGCCACTCTGGAAACACCATATATTTT. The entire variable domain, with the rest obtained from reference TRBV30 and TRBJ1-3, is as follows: SQTIHQWPATLVQPVGSPLSLECTVEGTSNPNLYWYRQAAGRGLQLLFYSVGIGQISSEVPQNLSASRPQDRQFILSSKKLLLSDSGFYLCAWSSPAPTFRQGHSGNTIYFGEGSWLTVV.

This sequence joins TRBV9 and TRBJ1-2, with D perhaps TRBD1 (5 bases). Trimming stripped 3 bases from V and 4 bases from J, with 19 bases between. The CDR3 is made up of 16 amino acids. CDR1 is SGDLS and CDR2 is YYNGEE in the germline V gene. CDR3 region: CASSAGSGLGGYGYTF. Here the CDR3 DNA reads TGTGCCAGCAGCGCCGGATCCGGCTTGGGGGGCTATGGCTACACCTTC.

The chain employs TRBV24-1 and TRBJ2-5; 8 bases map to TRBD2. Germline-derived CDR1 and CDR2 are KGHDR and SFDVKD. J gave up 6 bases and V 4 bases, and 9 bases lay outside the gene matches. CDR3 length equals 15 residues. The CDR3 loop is CATSERTSRKQTQYF. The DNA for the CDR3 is TGTGCCACCAGTGAACGGACTAGCAGGAAACAGACCCAGTACTTC.

The chain's CDR3 is CASSPSRSNEQFF. The CDR3 DNA reads as TGTGCCAGCTCACCCTCCAGGTCCAATGAGCAGTTCTTC. The chain recombines TRBV18 with TRBJ2-1; D unclear. Germline V gives CDR1 KGHSH, CDR2 LQKENI. This CDR3 spans 13 amino acids. V was clipped by 3 bases and J by 6 bases, with 9 bases between them. Full variable domain (rest looked up from reference TRBV18 and TRBJ2-1): NAGVMQNPRHLVRRRGQEARLRCSPMKGHSHVYWYRQLPEEGLKFMVYLQKENIIDESGMPKERFSAEFPKEGPSILRIQQVVRGDSAAYFCASSPSRSNEQFFGPGTRLTVL.

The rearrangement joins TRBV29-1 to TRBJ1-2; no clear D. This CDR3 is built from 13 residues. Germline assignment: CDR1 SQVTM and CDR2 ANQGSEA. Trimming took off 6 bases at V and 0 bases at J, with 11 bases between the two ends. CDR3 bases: TGCAGCGTAAACGCGGAATCTAACTATGGCTACACCTTC. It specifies CSVNAESNYGYTF.

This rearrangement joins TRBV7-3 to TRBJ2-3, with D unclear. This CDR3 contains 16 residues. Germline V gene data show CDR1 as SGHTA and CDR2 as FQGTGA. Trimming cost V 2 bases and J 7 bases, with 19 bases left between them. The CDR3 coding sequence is TGTGCCAGCAGCTTAGATCCCCCTAGTTATATCAATACGCAGTATTTT. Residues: CASSLDPPSYINTQYF.